A selection of T cell receptor beta chains follows, all from one sample in a study of T-cell memory formation after mild COVID-19. TCRdb re-called the 5' RACE reads with MiXCR, one entry per CDR3 protein. The data show tens of thousands of distinct CDR3 sequences, with 14% seen just once and roughly 33% held by the top ten. The specimen sequenced was PBMCs or a T cell subset sorted from them (not recorded which). The source is an adult woman who had mild COVID-19 (a few samples of this study predate the infection). Cell type and time point are not known. CDR3s include the opening cysteine and the closing phenylalanine or tryptophan. A D gene is named only where the DNA matches it firmly. Only part of the rows carry a size: once, few, many, or a class if the clone is expanded.

V gene	D gene	J gene	clone size	CDR3 protein	CDR3 DNA
TRBV20-1	.	TRBJ1-2	few	CSAADGLNYGYTF	TGCAGTGCTGCCGACGGACTTAACTATGGCTACACCTTC
TRBV6-5	.	TRBJ2-5	many	CASSLIGTAGETQYF	TGTGCCAGCAGTTTAATCGGGACTGCCGGGGAGACCCAGTACTTC
TRBV6-5	.	TRBJ1-1	few	CASSTFEMNTEAFF	TGTGCCAGCAGTACCTTCGAGATGAACACTGAAGCTTTCTTT
TRBV7-9	TRBD2	TRBJ2-1	few	CASSPYSGGRSYNEQFF	TGTGCCAGCAGCCCTTATAGCGGGGGCCGCTCCTACAATGAGCAGTTCTTC
TRBV10-3	TRBD1	TRBJ1-5	many	CATAGTALKQPQHF	TGTGCCACCGCCGGGACAGCCCTCAAGCAGCCCCAGCATTTT
TRBV6-5	TRBD1	TRBJ1-1	.	CASSSKPGQTFEAFF	TGTGCCAGCAGTTCGAAACCGGGACAGACATTTGAAGCTTTCTTT
TRBV6-2/TRBV6-3	.	TRBJ2-1	.	CASSYFFQGQYNEQFF	TGTGCCAGCAGTTACTTCTTCCAGGGTCAATACAATGAGCAGTTCTTC
TRBV12-3/TRBV12-4	.	TRBJ2-5	few	CASSFDWDQETQYF	TGTGCCAGCAGTTTTGATTGGGACCAAGAGACCCAGTACTTC
TRBV5-1	TRBD1	TRBJ2-7	few	CASTDRAYEQYF	TGCGCCAGCACCGACAGGGCCTACGAGCAGTACTTC
TRBV5-1	.	TRBJ2-2	.	CASRVTLKNTGELFF	TGCGCCAGCAGGGTGACTCTGAAGAACACCGGGGAGCTGTTTTTT
TRBV7-9	TRBD2	TRBJ2-1	.	CASSSGRGYNEQFF	TGTGCCAGCAGTAGCGGGAGGGGGTACAATGAGCAGTTCTTC
TRBV7-6	TRBD1	TRBJ1-6	.	CASSTSDREGGSSPLHF	TGTGCCAGCAGCACCTCGGACAGGGAGGGAGGTAGTTCACCCCTCCACTTT
TRBV19	.	TRBJ1-5	.	CASSIQPRGFDNQPQHF	TGTGCCAGTAGTATCCAGCCCCGGGGGTTTGACAATCAGCCCCAGCATTTT
TRBV12-3/TRBV12-4	.	TRBJ1-2	.	CASSGETDYGYTF	TGTGCCAGCAGTGGTGAGACAGACTATGGCTACACCTTC
TRBV7-6	.	TRBJ2-2	few	CASSFGTGTGELFF	TGTGCCAGCAGCTTTGGAACGGGCACCGGGGAGCTGTTTTTT
TRBV9	.	TRBJ2-1	many	CASSVATPERGLIYNEQFF	TGTGCCAGCAGCGTAGCTACACCGGAGAGGGGATTGATTTACAATGAGCAGTTCTTC
TRBV7-2	.	TRBJ2-7	.	CASSSEGPGYEQYF	TGTGCCAGCAGCTCGGAAGGGCCAGGCTACGAGCAGTACTTC
TRBV7-9	.	TRBJ1-1	.	CASSLGPGVNTEAFF	TGTGCCAGCAGCTTAGGGCCGGGGGTAAACACTGAAGCTTTCTTT
TRBV9	.	TRBJ2-3	once	CASSVASGAMKEGAQYF	TGTGCCAGCAGCGTAGCAAGCGGAGCCATGAAGGAGGGTGCGCAGTATTTT
TRBV10-1	.	TRBJ2-3	many	CASTPRGRSTDTQYF	TGCGCCAGCACTCCCCGAGGGAGAAGCACAGATACGCAGTATTTT
TRBV29-1	.	TRBJ2-1	few	CSVNWSSYNEQFF	TGCAGCGTGAATTGGAGCTCCTACAATGAGCAGTTCTTC
TRBV9	TRBD2	TRBJ2-7	many	CASSVGPQGTSGRTYEQYF	TGTGCCAGCAGCGTAGGTCCTCAGGGGACTAGCGGGAGGACCTACGAGCAGTACTTC
TRBV27	.	TRBJ2-1	.	CASGGVPYNEQFF	TGTGCCAGCGGCGGGGTCCCATACAATGAGCAGTTCTTC
TRBV4-3	TRBD2	TRBJ2-1	.	CASSQEASGTPNNEQFF	TGCGCCAGCAGCCAAGAAGCTAGCGGGACACCAAACAATGAGCAGTTCTTC
TRBV19	.	TRBJ1-1	few	CASSIGNTEAFF	TGTGCCAGTAGTATAGGAAACACTGAAGCTTTCTTT
TRBV10-3	.	TRBJ2-2	.	CAISEGPTNTGELFF	TGTGCCATCAGTGAAGGACCAACGAACACCGGGGAGCTGTTTTTT
TRBV12-3/TRBV12-4	.	TRBJ1-2	.	CASSRTFDHYGYTF	TGTGCCAGCAGTCGGACTTTCGACCACTATGGCTACACCTTC
TRBV12-3/TRBV12-4	TRBD1	TRBJ1-5	.	CASSIDRVNQPQHF	TGTGCCAGCAGTATAGACAGGGTCAATCAGCCCCAGCATTTT
TRBV5-1	.	TRBJ2-7	.	CASSLVGRGYEQYF	TGCGCCAGCAGCTTGGTCGGCAGGGGTTACGAGCAGTACTTC
TRBV5-6	.	TRBJ2-3	many	CASSAGQGGTQYF	TGTGCCAGCAGCGCCGGACAAGGGGGGACGCAGTATTTT